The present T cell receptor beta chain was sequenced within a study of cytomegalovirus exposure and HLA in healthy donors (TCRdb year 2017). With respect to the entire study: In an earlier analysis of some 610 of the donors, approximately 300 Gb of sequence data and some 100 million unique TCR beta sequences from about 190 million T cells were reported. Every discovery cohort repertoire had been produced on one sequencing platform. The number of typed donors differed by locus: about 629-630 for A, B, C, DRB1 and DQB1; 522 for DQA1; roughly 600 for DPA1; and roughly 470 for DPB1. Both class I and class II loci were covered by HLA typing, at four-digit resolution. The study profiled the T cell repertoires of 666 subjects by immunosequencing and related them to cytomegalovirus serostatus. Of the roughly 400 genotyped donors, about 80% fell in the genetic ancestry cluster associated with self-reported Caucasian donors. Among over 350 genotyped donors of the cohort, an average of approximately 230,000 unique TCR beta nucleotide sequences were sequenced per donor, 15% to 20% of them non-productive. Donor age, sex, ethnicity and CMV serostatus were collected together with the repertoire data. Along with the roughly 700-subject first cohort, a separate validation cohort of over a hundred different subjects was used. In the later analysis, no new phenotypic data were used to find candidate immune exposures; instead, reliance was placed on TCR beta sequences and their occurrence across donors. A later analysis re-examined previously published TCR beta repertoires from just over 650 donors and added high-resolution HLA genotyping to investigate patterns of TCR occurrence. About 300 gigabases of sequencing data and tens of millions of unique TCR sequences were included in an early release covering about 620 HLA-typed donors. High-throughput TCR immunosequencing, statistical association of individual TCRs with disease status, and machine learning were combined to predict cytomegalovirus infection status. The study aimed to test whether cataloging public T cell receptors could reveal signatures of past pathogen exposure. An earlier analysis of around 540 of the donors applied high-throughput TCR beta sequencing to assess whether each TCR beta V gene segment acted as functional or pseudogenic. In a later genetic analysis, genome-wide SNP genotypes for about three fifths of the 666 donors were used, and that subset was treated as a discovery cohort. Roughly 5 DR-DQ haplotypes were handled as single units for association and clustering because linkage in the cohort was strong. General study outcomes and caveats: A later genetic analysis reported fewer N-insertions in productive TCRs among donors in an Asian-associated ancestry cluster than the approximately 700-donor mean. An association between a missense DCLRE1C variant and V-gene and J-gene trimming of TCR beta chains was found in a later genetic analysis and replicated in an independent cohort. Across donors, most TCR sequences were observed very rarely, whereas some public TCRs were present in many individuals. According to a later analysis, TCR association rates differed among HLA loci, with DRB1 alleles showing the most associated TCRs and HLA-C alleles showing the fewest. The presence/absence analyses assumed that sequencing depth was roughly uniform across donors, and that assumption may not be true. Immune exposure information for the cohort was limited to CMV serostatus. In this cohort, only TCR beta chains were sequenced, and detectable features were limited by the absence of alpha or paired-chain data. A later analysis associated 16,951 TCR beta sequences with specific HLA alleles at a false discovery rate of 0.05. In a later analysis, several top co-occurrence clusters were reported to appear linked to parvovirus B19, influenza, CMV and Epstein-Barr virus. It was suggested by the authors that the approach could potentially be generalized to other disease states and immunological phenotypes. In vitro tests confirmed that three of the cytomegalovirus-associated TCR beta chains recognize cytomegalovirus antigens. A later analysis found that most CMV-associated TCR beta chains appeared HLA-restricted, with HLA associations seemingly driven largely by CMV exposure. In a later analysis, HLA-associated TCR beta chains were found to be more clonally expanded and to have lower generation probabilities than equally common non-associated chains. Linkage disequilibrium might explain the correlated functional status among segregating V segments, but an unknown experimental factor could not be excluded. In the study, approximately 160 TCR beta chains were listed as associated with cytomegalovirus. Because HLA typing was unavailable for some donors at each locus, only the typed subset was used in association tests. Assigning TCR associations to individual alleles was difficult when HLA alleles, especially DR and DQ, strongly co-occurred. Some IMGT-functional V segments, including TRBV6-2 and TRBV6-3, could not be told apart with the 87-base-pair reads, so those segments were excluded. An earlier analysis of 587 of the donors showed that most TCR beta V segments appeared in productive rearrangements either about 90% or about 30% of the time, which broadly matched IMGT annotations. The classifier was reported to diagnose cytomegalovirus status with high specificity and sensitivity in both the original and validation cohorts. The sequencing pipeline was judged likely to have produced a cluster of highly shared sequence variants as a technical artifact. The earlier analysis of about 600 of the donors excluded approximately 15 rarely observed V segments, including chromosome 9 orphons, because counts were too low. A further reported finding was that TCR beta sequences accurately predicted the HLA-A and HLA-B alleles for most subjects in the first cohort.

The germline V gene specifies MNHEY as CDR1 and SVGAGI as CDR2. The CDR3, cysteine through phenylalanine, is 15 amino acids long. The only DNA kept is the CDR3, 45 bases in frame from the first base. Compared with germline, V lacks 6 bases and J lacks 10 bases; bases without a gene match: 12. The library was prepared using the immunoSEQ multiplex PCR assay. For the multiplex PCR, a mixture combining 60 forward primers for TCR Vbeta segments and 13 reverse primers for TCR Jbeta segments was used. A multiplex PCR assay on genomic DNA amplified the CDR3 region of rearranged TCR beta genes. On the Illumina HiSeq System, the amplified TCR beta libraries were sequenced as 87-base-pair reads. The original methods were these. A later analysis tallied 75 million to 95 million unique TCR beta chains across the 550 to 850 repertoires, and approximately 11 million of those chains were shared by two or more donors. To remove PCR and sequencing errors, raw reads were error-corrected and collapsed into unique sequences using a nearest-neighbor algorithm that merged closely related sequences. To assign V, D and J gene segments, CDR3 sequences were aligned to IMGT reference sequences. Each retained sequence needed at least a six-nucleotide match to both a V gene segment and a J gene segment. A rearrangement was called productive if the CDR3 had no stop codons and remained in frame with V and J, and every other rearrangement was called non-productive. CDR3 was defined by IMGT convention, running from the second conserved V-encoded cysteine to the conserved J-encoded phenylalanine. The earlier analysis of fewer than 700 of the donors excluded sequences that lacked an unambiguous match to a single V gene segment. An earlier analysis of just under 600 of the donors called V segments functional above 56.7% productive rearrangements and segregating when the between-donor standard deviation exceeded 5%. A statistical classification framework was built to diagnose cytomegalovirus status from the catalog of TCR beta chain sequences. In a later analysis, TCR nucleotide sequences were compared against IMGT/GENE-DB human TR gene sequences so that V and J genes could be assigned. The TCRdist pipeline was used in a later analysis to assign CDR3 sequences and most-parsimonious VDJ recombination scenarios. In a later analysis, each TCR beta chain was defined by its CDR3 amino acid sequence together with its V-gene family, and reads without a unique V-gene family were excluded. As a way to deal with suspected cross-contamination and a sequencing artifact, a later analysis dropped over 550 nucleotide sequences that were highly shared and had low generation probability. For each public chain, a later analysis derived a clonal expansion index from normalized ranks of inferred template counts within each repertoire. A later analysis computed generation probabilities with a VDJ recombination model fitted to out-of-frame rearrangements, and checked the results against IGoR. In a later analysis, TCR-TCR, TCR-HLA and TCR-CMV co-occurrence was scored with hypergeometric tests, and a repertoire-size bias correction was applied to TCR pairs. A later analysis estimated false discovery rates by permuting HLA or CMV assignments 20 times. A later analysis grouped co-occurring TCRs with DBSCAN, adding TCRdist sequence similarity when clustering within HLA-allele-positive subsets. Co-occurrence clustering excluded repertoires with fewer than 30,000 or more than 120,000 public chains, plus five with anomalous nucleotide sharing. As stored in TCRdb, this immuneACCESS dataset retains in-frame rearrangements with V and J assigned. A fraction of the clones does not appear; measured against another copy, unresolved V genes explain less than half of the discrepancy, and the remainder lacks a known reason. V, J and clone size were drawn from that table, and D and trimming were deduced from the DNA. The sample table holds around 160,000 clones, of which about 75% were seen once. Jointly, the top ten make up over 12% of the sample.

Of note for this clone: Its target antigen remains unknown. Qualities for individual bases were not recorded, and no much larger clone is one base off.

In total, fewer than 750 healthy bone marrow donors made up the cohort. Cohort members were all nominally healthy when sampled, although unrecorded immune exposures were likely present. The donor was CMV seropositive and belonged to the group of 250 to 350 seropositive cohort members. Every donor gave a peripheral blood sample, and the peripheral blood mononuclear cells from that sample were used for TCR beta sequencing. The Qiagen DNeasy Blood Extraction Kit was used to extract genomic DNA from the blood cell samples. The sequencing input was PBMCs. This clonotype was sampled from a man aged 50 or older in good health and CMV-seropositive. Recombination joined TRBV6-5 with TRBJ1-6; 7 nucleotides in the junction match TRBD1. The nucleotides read TGTGCCAGCAGCCGCACAGGGGCGGCTGACTCACCCCTCCACTTT. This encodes CASSRTGAADSPLHF.